This note documents a single T cell receptor (beta chain) sequence. This record belongs to a study of T cell responses to AZD1222 COVID-19 vaccine. The CDR3 has 15 amino acids. Per germline, CDR1 SEHNR and CDR2 FQNEAQ (reference sequence). After removal of 0 bases from V and 3 bases from J, the junction contained 3 bases not matched to a gene. Generated by immunoSEQ multiplex PCR, the TCRdb table keeps only in-frame clones and is missing some. The data hold roughly 120,000 clones, with approximately 87% observed a single time. This sample comprised peripheral blood, obtained on day 0 of AZD1222 vaccination. This sequence was found in an adult in good health. V and J are TRBV7-9 and TRBJ2-5; 8 bases map to TRBD2. CDR3 loop: CASSLARTSKETQYF. The CDR3 DNA reads TGTGCCAGCAGCTTAGCTCGGACTAGCAAAGAGACCCAGTACTTC.